Listed here are 10 T cell receptor beta chains from one sample, sequenced in a study of blood T cell repertoires in COVID-19. Clones were read by immunoSEQ multiplex PCR, and TCRdb kept only the in-frame ones, dropping some. This sample has a few hundred thousand clones, with over 75% found just once. Sequencing was done on a sample of peripheral blood. These receptors all come from a human donor in a cohort sampled during active COVID-19.

The chain uses TRBV10-2 and TRBJ2-2; 12 positions agree with TRBD2. J gave up 1 base and V 6 bases, and 6 bases lay outside the gene matches. This CDR3 is built from 17 residues. Per germline, CDR1 WSHSY and CDR2 SAAADI. The CDR3 loop is CASRLRLAGVNTGELFF. The CDR3 nucleotides are TGCGCCAGCAGACTTAGACTAGCGGGAGTGAACACCGGGGAGCTGTTTTTT.

This clone was picked up a small number of times. The chain has TRBV19 and TRBJ1-5, with TRBD1 matching over 7 bases. The CDR3 length is 16 residues. Germline V gene data show CDR1 as LNHDA and CDR2 as SQIVND (reference sequence). V lost 1 base, J lost 2 bases, and 5 bases stayed unmatched. CDR3 amino acids: CASSIVRGQRNQPQHF. For the CDR3, the DNA is TGTGCCAGTAGTATAGTCCGGGGACAGCGCAATCAGCCCCAGCATTTT.

J is TRBJ1-5 and V is TRBV29-1, with TRBD1 identical over 10 bases. V shed 7 bases, J shed 3 bases, and the junction held 3 bases outside the gene matches. The CDR3 runs to 13 residues. Germline CDR1 reads SQVTM; CDR2 reads ANQGSEA. Here the CDR3 reads CSAGTGDNQPQHF. The CDR3 DNA follows: TGCAGCGCCGGGACAGGGGACAATCAGCCCCAGCATTTT.

The chain combines TRBV15 with TRBJ2-3; D is possibly TRBD2 (6 bases). V was clipped by 3 bases and J by 3 bases, with 7 bases between them. Germline-derived CDR1 and CDR2 are LNHNV and YYDKDF (reference sequence). The CDR3 is made up of 13 amino acids. The CDR3 DNA reads TGTGCCACCAGCAGCGGGGGAACAGATACGCAGTATTTT. Encoded protein: CATSSGGTDTQYF.

V is TRBV7-2 and J is TRBJ2-7, with 7 bases fitting TRBD1. There are 14 residues in the CDR3. The V and J ends lost 1 base and 6 bases, in that order; junction bases with no gene match: 6. Germline V gene data show CDR1 as SGHTA and CDR2 as FQGNSA. The CDR3 DNA is TGTGCCAGCAGCTTAGACCCTAACAGGGGCGAGCAGTACTTC. Translation gives CASSLDPNRGEQYF. The full variable domain, its missing parts supplied by reference TRBV7-2 and TRBJ2-7, is GAGVSQSPSNKVTEKGKDVELRCDPISGHTALYWYRQSLGQGLEFLIYFQGNSAPDKSGLPSDRFSAERTGGSVSTLTIQRTQQEDSAVYLCASSLDPNRGEQYFGPGTRLTVT.

This clone came up once. The CDR3 region is CASSPRTAQNTEAFF. CDR3 in DNA: TGCGCCAGCAGCCCCCGGACAGCTCAGAACACTGAAGCTTTCTTT. V and J are TRBV4-3 and TRBJ1-1; TRBD1 might be the D (6 bases). The CDR3 length is 15 residues. CDR1 and CDR2 from the germline V gene are LGHNA and YSLEER. Trimming pared 4 bases from V and 1 base from J, leaving 13 bases between.

Turning to this clone: The sample carries other DNA sequences with the same CDR3. This chain joins TRBV5-1 and TRBJ2-5; TRBD2 might be the D (7 bases). CDR1 and CDR2 (germline): SGHRS, YFSETQ. Trimming cost V 0 bases and J 4 bases, with 13 bases left between them. The CDR3 has 15 residues. The CDR3 DNA follows: TGCGCCAGCAGCTTGGCGGGGGGCGAAGGAGAGACCCAGTACTTC. This translates into CASSLAGGEGETQYF.

J is TRBJ2-5 and V is TRBV5-1; 13 nucleotides match TRBD2. The V segment lost 4 bases and the J segment 1 base; nucleotides outside the gene matches: 1. The CDR3 runs to 15 residues. The germline CDR1 and CDR2 sequences are SGHRS and YFSETQ. The CDR3 loop is CASSRTSGGQETQYF. Written as DNA, the CDR3 is TGCGCCAGCAGCCGGACTAGCGGGGGCCAAGAGACCCAGTACTTC.

The genes are TRBV28 and TRBJ1-2, with TRBD1 matching over 7 bases. CDR3 length: 12 amino acids. Germline V gene sequence: CDR1 MDHEN, CDR2 SYDVKM. With V trimmed by 8 bases and J by 8 bases, 8 bases remained unmatched. CDR3: CASQGQSGGYTF. The CDR3 DNA reads TGTGCCAGCCAGGGACAGAGCGGAGGCTACACCTTC.

The rearrangement links TRBV6-6 to TRBJ2-2; weak D call: TRBD1 (6 bases). Between the trimmed V and J ends, which lost 5 bases and 0 bases, there was a span of 13 bases. The CDR3 is 16 residues long. The germline CDR1 and CDR2 sequences are MNHNY and SVGAGI (reference sequence). Here the CDR3 DNA reads TGTGCCAGCAGTCTCACCGGGACACCGAACACCGGGGAGCTGTTTTTT. It specifies CASSLTGTPNTGELFF.